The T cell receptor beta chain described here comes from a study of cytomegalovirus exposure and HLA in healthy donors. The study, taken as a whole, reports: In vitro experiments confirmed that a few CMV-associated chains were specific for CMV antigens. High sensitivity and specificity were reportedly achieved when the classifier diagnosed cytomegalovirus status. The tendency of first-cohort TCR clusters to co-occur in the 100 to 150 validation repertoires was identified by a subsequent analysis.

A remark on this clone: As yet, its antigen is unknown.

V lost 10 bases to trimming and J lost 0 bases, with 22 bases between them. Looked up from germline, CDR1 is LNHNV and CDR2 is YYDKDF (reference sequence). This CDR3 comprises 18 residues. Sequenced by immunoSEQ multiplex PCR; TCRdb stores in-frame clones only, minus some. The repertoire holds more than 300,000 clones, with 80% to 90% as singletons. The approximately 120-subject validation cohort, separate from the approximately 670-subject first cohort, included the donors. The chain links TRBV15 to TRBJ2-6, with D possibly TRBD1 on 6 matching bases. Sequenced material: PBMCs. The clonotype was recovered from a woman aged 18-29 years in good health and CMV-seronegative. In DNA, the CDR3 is TGTGCCATTGCCGCCCGGACAGTGCCTAACTCTGGGGCCAACGTCCTGACTTTC. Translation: CAIAARTVPNSGANVLTF.